Below, 17 T cell receptor beta chains from the same sample are listed, as sequenced in a study of PD-1 blockade in classical Hodgkin lymphoma. Generated by immunoSEQ multiplex PCR, the TCRdb table keeps only in-frame clones and is missing some. The sample carries roughly 36,000 clones, over 65% recorded once. As to time point: cycle 4 day 1 (C4D1), after more than five weeks of nivolumab. No patient escaped relapse after autologous stem cell transplantation, and brentuximab vedotin exposure varied. The specimen comprised peripheral blood mononuclear cells (PBMCs), sampled before the fourth cycle of nivolumab. The receptor set was obtained from a human donor with classical Hodgkin lymphoma.

CDR3 sequence reads: CASSQDLTGTFPQHF. For the CDR3, the DNA is TGCGCCAGCAGCCAAGATCTAACAGGGACTTTCCCCCAGCATTTT. V is TRBV4-3 and J is TRBJ1-5, with a weak D call TRBD1 (6 bases). With 0 bases removed from V and 10 bases from J, the gap between germline ends came to 16 bases. CDR1 is LGHNA, CDR2 YSLEER, per germline. The CDR3 sequence is 15 residues long.

The CDR3 nucleotides read TGTGCCAGCAGCTTAGACGGGGGTAGCTCCTACAATGAGCAGTTCTTC. It translates to CASSLDGGSSYNEQFF. This chain links TRBV11-3 with TRBJ2-1, with D tentatively TRBD2 (6 bases). The CDR3 contains 16 residues. Germline loops: CDR1 SGHNT, CDR2 YENEEA. V was clipped by 0 bases and J by 0 bases, with 9 bases between them.

The chain joins TRBV25-1 to TRBJ1-2; D remains ambiguous. This CDR3 comprises 16 residues. Germline CDR1 MGHDK, CDR2 SYGVNS. V lost 3 bases, J lost 3 bases, and 17 bases lay in between. CDR3 region: CASSEEGLVQHYGYTF. The CDR3 region has the DNA TGTGCCAGCAGTGAGGAAGGTTTGGTTCAGCACTATGGCTACACCTTC.

Points on this clone: Within the sample, other DNA sequences also encode this same CDR3. The chain recombines TRBV27 with TRBJ1-6, with TRBD1 matching over 7 bases. The CDR3 runs to 15 residues. CDR1 MNHEY and CDR2 SMNVEV come from the germline V gene (reference sequence). The J segment lost 6 bases and the V segment lost 5 bases, leaving 7 bases of the junction unmatched. The CDR3 sequence: CASSGYRGGNSPLHF. Here the CDR3 DNA reads TGTGCCAGCAGTGGGTACAGGGGAGGTAATTCACCCCTCCACTTT.

This clone was counted a few times. The chain combines TRBV6-1 with TRBJ2-7, with D possibly matching TRBD1 (5 bases). V dropped 6 bases and J dropped 3 bases, with 12 bases sitting between them. Per germline, CDR1 MNHNS and CDR2 SASEGT. CDR3 length equals 13 residues. Here the CDR3 DNA reads TGTGCCAGCAGAAGGACATCAATCTACGAGCAGTACTTC. Its protein is CASRRTSIYEQYF.

The chain joins TRBV10-3 to TRBJ1-3; 8 bases align to TRBD1. Losses at the gene ends were 2 bases for V and 4 bases for J; bases not matched to a gene: 7. Germline V lookup: CDR1 ENHRY, CDR2 SYGVKD. This CDR3 is 16 amino acids long. The CDR3 coding sequence is TGTGCCATCAGTGAGAGTAGGAGGACAGGGGGAAACACCATATATTTT. The encoded protein is CAISESRRTGGNTIYF.

V and J are TRBV6-4 and TRBJ2-7; 8 nucleotides agree with TRBD1. Unmatched junction bases numbered 6, after V lost 3 bases and J lost 2 bases. Germline CDR1 is MRHNA and CDR2 is SNTAGT. This CDR3 contains 15 residues. The DNA of the CDR3 is TGTGCCAGCAGTGAACCGGACAGGGATACCTACGAGCAGTACTTC. Translating it yields CASSEPDRDTYEQYF.

The J gene is TRBJ1-6, the V gene TRBV15, with TRBD1 matching 9 bases. CDR3 length: 15 amino acids. Germline V gene sequence: CDR1 LNHNV, CDR2 YYDKDF (reference sequence). After removal of 4 bases from V and 8 bases from J, the junction contained 6 bases not matched to a gene. CDR3 coding DNA: TGTGCCACCAGCACCGGGACAGGGTCGGATTCACCCCTCCACTTT. Amino acid sequence: CATSTGTGSDSPLHF.

The table lists this clone with a few counts. The chain carries TRBV4-3 and TRBJ1-2; TRBD1 agrees at 7 bases. V lost 0 bases to trimming and J lost 0 bases; unmatched junction nucleotides: 7. The CDR3 covers 17 residues. Germline V lookup: CDR1 LGHNA, CDR2 YSLEER. For the CDR3, the DNA is TGCGCCAGCAGCCAAGATGAACAGGGGTCCCCTAACTATGGCTACACCTTC. This codes for CASSQDEQGSPNYGYTF.

The chain joins TRBV9 to TRBJ2-2; 7 nucleotides match TRBD1. CDR3 size: 14 residues. Germline-derived CDR1 and CDR2 are SGDLS and YYNGEE. The trim removed 2 bases at V and 9 bases at J, leaving 7 bases unmatched. CDR3 region: CASSVLDRPRELFF. The CDR3 DNA is TGTGCCAGCAGCGTTTTGGACAGGCCCCGGGAGCTGTTTTTT.

This chain connects TRBV10-3 to TRBJ2-3; D tentatively reads TRBD1 or TRBD2 (5 bases each). Trimming pared 6 bases from V and 3 bases from J, leaving 13 bases between. The CDR3 has 14 residues. Germline V gene lookup returns CDR1 ENHRY and CDR2 SYGVKD. For the CDR3, the DNA is TGTGCCATCAGGAAAGGGACGGCAACAGATACGCAGTATTTT. It is translated as CAIRKGTATDTQYF.

V and J are TRBV19 and TRBJ2-3; the D is unclear. Germline V gives CDR1 LNHDA, CDR2 SQIVND (reference sequence). V was pared by 4 bases and J by 0 bases, with 8 bases between. This CDR3 region has 14 residues. CDR3 sequence (DNA): TGTGCCAGTAGTACCCATCCTAGCACAGATACGCAGTATTTT. Its translation is CASSTHPSTDTQYF.

The gene calls are TRBV28 and TRBJ2-1, with D perhaps matching TRBD2 (6 bases). V lost 6 bases to trimming and J lost 8 bases, with 20 bases between them. Germline V CDR1 and CDR2: MDHEN, SYDVKM. The CDR3 sequence is 15 residues long. DNA of the CDR3: TGTGCCAGCAGCGCCTTCGGGGTTGGGGGGTATGAGCAGTTCTTC. Translation gives CASSAFGVGGYEQFF.

The rearrangement joins TRBV11-2 to TRBJ2-3; a weak D match, TRBD2 (5 bases). The V and J ends lost 1 base and 8 bases respectively, with 10 bases between them. This CDR3 is built from 13 residues. Germline-derived CDR1 and CDR2 are SGHAT and FQNNGV. The CDR3 coding sequence is TGTGCCAGCAGCTTAGGCTCGGGGAGTACGCAGTATTTT. Its protein product is CASSLGSGSTQYF. Supplemented by reference TRBV11-2 and TRBJ2-3, the full variable domain reads EAGVAQSPRYKIIEKRQSVAFWCNPISGHATLYWYQQILGQGPKLLIQFQNNGVVDDSQLPKDRFSAERLKGVDSTLKIQPAKLEDSAVYLCASSLGSGSTQYFGPGTRLTVL.

The chain links TRBV5-4 to TRBJ2-2; 10 nucleotides match TRBD2. J gave up 4 bases and V 0 bases, and 3 bases lay outside the gene matches. From germline, CDR1 is SGHNT and CDR2 YYREEE (reference sequence). The CDR3 has 16 residues. The CDR3 nucleotides read TGTGCCAGCAGCTTGGAGCGGGGGGGTATCACCGGGGAGCTGTTTTTT. It codes for CASSLERGGITGELFF. Drawing the rest from reference TRBV5-4 and TRBJ2-2, the complete variable domain is ETGVTQSPTHLIKTRGQQVTLRCSSQSGHNTVSWYQQALGQGPQFIFQYYREEENGRGNFPPRFSGLQFPNYSSELNVNALELDDSALYLCASSLERGGITGELFFGEGSRLTVL.

The chain recombines TRBV7-2 with TRBJ2-3; D possibly matches TRBD1 or TRBD2 (6 bases each). From germline, CDR1 is SGHTA and CDR2 FQGNSA. Trimming pared 5 bases from V and 1 base from J, leaving 16 bases between. This CDR3 is built from 16 residues. As DNA, the CDR3 is TGTGCCAGCAGCCCCGGCCGGGGGCGGGGCACAGATACGCAGTATTTT. It translates to CASSPGRGRGTDTQYF.

This clone was detected a few times. The chain combines TRBV14 with TRBJ2-3; D gene ambiguous. The V end lost 0 bases, the J end lost 3 bases, and 4 bases lay between the germline ends. CDR3 size: 13 residues. Looked up from germline, CDR1 is SGHDN and CDR2 is FVKESK. CDR3 bases: TGTGCCAGCAGCCAAGAACTTACAGATACGCAGTATTTT. It yields the protein CASSQELTDTQYF.